This T cell receptor beta chain emerged from a study of blood T cell repertoires in COVID-19. As for the study in general: COVID-19 samples, acute and convalescent, were from the United States, Italy and Spain. T cells, B-cell-depleted T cells, or PBMCs supplied cDNA or gDNA.

Original analysis: Reference gene primer amplification in the assay estimated nucleated cell counts. Data came from immunoSEQ multiplex PCR; TCRdb stores just in-frame clones and leaves some out. V and J calls and clone size follow that table, whereas D and trimming were derived from the DNA. The table includes about 440,000 clones, around 89% detected once. The sample holds a few counts of this clone. Germline CDR1 and CDR2: KGHDR and SFDVKD. Trimming removed 4 bases from V and 7 bases from J, with 16 bases in between. The CDR3 extends over 15 amino acids. This receptor was taken from a woman aged 45-59 years with COVID-19, enrolled during active disease. Sequenced: peripheral blood. J is TRBJ1-3 and V is TRBV24-1, with a weak D call TRBD1 (5 bases). The CDR3 nucleotides read TGTGCCACCAGTGACAGTATCCCCCGGGGGAACACCATATATTTT. Its translation: CATSDSIPRGNTIYF.